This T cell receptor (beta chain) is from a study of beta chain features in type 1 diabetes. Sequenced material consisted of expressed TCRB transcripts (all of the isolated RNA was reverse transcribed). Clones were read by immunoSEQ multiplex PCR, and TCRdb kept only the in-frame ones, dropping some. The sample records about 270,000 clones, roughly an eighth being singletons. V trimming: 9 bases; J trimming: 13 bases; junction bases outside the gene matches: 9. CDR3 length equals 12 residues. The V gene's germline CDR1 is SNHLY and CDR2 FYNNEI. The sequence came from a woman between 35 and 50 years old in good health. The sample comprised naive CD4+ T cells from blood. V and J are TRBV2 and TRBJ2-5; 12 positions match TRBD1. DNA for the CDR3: TGTGCCAGTCAGGGACAGGGGGCTGCCCTGTACTTC. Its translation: CASQGQGAALYF.